This T cell receptor (beta chain) was identified during a study of T cell responses to AZD1222 COVID-19 vaccine. Findings and limits, study-wide: Once two AZD1222 doses were given, Spike-specific TCR breadth and depth went up. The study found vaccine-associated CD4 TCRs spanning spike, dominant at 160-218 and 743-854.

To note about this clone: Antigen: not known.

The CDR3 runs 15 residues. Trimming took 0 bases from V and 1 from J, leaving 9 bases between them. The germline gives CDR1 LGHDT, CDR2 YNNKEL (reference sequence). Sequencing was performed with immunoSEQ multiplex PCR; in TCRdb, only in-frame clones are kept and a portion is missing. In the table there are 150,000 to 170,000 clones, about 88% of which are singletons. The chain has TRBV3-1 (or the pseudogene TRBV3-2) and TRBJ1-1; D may be TRBD1 (6 bases). The sequencing here drew on peripheral blood, taken on day 0 of AZD1222 vaccination. This receptor was obtained from an adult in good health. The CDR3 DNA follows: TGTGCCAGCAGCCAAGAGGTGGGGGCGAACACTGAAGCTTTCTTT. It encodes CASSQEVGANTEAFF.